The next 8 T cell receptor beta chains were all read from a single sample in a study of T-cell reconstitution after alpha-beta-depleted transplantation in children. Preparation of the TCRbeta library used unique molecular identifiers. TCRdb reprocessed the PCR reads with MiXCR, giving one entry per CDR3 protein. The repertoire has 540,000 or so distinct CDR3 sequences, 20% to 25% of them found once; the top ten carry 13% to 15%. This specimen was PBMCs, mostly from graft donor cells, taken 360 days after TCRalphabeta/CD19-depleted stem cell transplant. The receptors originated from a boy younger than two who had a stem cell transplant for acute myeloid leukemia, so the T cells may come from the graft donor.

The genes are TRBV4-1 and TRBJ2-2; D possibly corresponds to TRBD1 (5 bases). Germline V gene sequence: CDR1 MGHRA, CDR2 YSYEKL. Trimming stripped 0 bases from V and 4 bases from J, with 9 bases between. There are 15 residues in the CDR3. The CDR3 coding sequence is TGCGCCAGCAGCCAAGATCTGGGGCCCACCGGGGAGCTGTTTTTT. Protein sequence: CASSQDLGPTGELFF.

The CDR3 DNA follows: TGTGCTAGTGGTTCGCTCCAGACAGGGGGCGCGATCCCTAGCTCCTACGAGCAGTACTTC. Translated, it gives CASGSLQTGGAIPSSYEQYF. This sequence joins TRBV12-5 and TRBJ2-7, with 10 bases lining up with TRBD1. After removal of 4 bases from V and 0 bases from J, the junction contained 18 bases not matched to a gene. The CDR3 length is 20 residues. The germline CDR1 and CDR2 sequences are LGHNT and FRNRAP.

This chain links TRBV30 with TRBJ2-2; the D is unclear. Germline CDR1 is GTSNPN and CDR2 is SVGIG (reference sequence). The CDR3 has 14 amino acids. V dropped 1 base and J dropped 5 bases, with 11 bases sitting between them. CDR3 bases: TGTGCCTGGAGTGCCCGAGGCCGAACCGGGGAGCTGTTTTTT. It encodes CAWSARGRTGELFF.

The CDR3: CASSLVGGAGQPQHF. CDR3 sequence (DNA): TGTGCCAGCAGCTTAGTGGGGGGGGCCGGTCAGCCCCAGCATTTT. This rearrangement joins TRBV11-2 to TRBJ1-5, with a weak D call TRBD1 (6 bases). The CDR3 loop spans 15 amino acids. Trimming shortened V by 1 base and J by 6 bases, and 13 bases separated the two germline ends. Looked up from germline, CDR1 is SGHAT and CDR2 is FQNNGV.

In this sample, this clonotype turned up a few times. The chain employs TRBV12-3 or TRBV12-4 and TRBJ2-3; 11 bases align to TRBD2. This CDR3 comprises 14 residues. J gave up 11 bases and V 5 bases, and 9 bases lay outside the gene matches. This CDR3 reads CASSPSGGTKGQYF. Written as DNA, the CDR3 is TGTGCCAGCAGTCCTAGCGGGGGGACCAAAGGGCAGTATTTT.

The chain has TRBV4-3 and TRBJ2-5; TRBD1 matches 7 bases. Germline-derived CDR1 and CDR2 are LGHNA and YSLEER. The CDR3 extends over 17 amino acids. V gave up 2 bases and J gave up 2 bases; unmatched junction bases: 11. CDR3 loop: CASSQLQARDRQETQYF. Here the CDR3 DNA reads TGCGCCAGCAGCCAACTTCAGGCACGGGACAGACAAGAGACCCAGTACTTC.

The chain carries TRBV12-3 or TRBV12-4 and TRBJ2-1; TRBD2 agrees at 7 bases. This CDR3 contains 15 residues. With V trimmed by 3 bases and J by 6 bases, 8 bases remained unmatched. CDR3 residues: CASSLSGGRCNEQFF. CDR3 sequence (DNA): TGTGCCAGCAGTTTGTCGGGGGGACGATGCAATGAGCAGTTCTTC.

The V and J genes are TRBV20-1 and TRBJ1-2; a weak D match, TRBD1 (5 bases). The ends were cut back, 2 bases at V and 8 bases at J, with 12 bases in the middle. This CDR3 is built from 12 residues. From germline, CDR1 is DFQATT and CDR2 SNEGSKA (reference sequence). The CDR3 sequence is CSARPRAGGYTF. CDR3 bases: TGCAGTGCTAGACCCAGGGCCGGGGGCTACACCTTC.